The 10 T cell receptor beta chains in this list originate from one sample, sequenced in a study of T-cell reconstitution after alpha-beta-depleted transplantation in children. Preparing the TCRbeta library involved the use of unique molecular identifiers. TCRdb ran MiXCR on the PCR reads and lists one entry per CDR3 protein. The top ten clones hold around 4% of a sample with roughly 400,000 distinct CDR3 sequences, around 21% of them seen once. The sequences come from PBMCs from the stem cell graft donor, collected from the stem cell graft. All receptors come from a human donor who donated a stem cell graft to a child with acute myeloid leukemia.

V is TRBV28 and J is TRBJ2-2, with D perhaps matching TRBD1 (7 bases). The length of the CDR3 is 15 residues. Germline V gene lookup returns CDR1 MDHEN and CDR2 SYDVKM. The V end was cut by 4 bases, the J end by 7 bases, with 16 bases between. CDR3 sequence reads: CASSSQGSRGGELFF. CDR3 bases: TGTGCCAGCAGTTCACAGGGGTCGCGGGGCGGGGAGCTGTTTTTT.

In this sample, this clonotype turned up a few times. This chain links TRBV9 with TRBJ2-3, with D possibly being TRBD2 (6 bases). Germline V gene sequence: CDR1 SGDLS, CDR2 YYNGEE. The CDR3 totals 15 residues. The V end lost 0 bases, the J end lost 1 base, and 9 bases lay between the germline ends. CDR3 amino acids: CASSVEEGRTDTQYF. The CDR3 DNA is TGTGCCAGCAGCGTAGAGGAGGGACGCACAGATACGCAGTATTTT.

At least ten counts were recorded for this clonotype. The CDR3 protein is CASSKVGDLRTSEPYEQYF. The CDR3 DNA sequence: TGTGCCAGCAGCAAAGTGGGGGACTTAAGGACTAGCGAGCCCTACGAGCAGTACTTC. This rearrangement joins TRBV21-1 to TRBJ2-7; TRBD2 reflects the table's D call only, with no check against the DNA. TRBV21-1 is deemed a pseudogene. The CDR3 extends over 19 amino acids.

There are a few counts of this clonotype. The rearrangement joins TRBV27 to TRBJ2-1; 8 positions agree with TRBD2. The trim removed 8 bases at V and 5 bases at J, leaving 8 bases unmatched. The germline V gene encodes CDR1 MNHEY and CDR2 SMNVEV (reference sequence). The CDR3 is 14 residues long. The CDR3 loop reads CASSTSGSHNEQFF. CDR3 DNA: TGTGCCAGCTCCACAAGCGGGAGTCACAATGAGCAGTTCTTC.

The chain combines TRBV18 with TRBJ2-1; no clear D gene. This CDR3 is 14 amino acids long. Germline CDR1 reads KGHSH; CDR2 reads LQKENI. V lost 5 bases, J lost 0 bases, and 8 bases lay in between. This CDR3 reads CASSSSSSYNEQFF. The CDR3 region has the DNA TGTGCCAGCTCATCCAGTAGCTCCTACAATGAGCAGTTCTTC.

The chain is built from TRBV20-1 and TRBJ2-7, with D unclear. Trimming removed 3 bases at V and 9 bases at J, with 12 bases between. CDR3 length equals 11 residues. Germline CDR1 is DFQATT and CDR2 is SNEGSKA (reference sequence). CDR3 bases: TGCAGTGCTAGTACCCGTAAAGGGCAGTACTTC. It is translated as CSASTRKGQYF.

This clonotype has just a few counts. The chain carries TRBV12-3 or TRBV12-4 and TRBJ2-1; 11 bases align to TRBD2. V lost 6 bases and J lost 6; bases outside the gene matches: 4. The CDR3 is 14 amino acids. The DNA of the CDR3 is TGTGCCAGCAGGAGTGGGACTAGCGGCAATGAGCAGTTCTTC. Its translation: CASRSGTSGNEQFF.

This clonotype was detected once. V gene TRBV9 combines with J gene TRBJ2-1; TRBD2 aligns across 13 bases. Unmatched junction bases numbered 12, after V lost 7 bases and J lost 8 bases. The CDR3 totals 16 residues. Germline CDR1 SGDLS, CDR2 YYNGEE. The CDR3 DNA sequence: TGTGCCAGCGGAAGGACTAGCGGGAGTCCGGCTTATGAGCAGTTCTTC. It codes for CASGRTSGSPAYEQFF.

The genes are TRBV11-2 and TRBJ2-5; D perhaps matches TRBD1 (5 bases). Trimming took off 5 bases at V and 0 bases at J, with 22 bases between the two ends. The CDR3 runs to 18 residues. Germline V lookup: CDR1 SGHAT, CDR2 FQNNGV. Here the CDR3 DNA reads TGTGCCAGCAGCCCAAGAATAAGGTCAGGGTCGGACCAAGAGACCCAGTACTTC. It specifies CASSPRIRSGSDQETQYF.

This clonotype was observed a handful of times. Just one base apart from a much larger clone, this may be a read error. The CDR3 coding sequence is TGCTGTGCTAGAGATTCAGGGAGGGACACCGGGGAGCTGTTTTTT. Its protein product is CCARDSGRDTGELFF. The V and J genes are TRBV20-1 and TRBJ2-2, with TRBD2 matching 7 bases. The CDR3 runs 15 residues. Germline CDR1 DFQATT, CDR2 SNEGSKA (reference sequence).